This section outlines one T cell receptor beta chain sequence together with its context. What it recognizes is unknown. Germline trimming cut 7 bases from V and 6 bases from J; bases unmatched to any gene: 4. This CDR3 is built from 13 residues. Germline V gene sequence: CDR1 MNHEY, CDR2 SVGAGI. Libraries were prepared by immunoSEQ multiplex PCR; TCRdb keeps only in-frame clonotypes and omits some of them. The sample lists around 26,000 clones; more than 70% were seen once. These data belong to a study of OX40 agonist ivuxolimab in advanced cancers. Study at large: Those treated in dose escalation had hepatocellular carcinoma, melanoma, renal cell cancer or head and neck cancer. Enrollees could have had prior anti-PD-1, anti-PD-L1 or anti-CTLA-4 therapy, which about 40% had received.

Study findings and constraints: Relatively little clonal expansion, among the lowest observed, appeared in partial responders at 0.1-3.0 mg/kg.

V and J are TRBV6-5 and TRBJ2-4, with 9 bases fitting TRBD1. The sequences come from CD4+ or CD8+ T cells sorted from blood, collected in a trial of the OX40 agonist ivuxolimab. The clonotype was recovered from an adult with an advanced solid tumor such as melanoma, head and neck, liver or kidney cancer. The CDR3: CASIGTGTNIQYF. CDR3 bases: TGTGCCAGCATTGGGACAGGGACAAACATTCAGTACTTC.